Given below is one T cell receptor (beta chain) in context. Its matching antigen is unknown. This record comes from a study of shared clonotypes between healthy human individuals. Study-level points and caveats: Unshared clonotypes carried lower generation probabilities than those common to all four donors. Naive subsets usually exceeded memory subsets in estimated richness. With few donors, the genetic and exposure-history diversity represented was limited.

The repertoire was sequenced with immunoSEQ multiplex PCR; TCRdb's copy has only in-frame clones and lacks some. The data show 550,000 to 600,000 clones, roughly 98% seen once. This CDR3 has 14 residues. The V segment lost 1 base and the J segment 2 bases; nucleotides outside the gene matches: 1. In germline, CDR1 is SGHDN, CDR2 FVKESK. CD45RO negativity and positive selection for CCR7 defined naive CD8 cells, a population that excluded terminally differentiated effector memory CD45RA+ cells. The chain has TRBV14 and TRBJ1-2, with 7 positions matching TRBD1. Sequences were obtained from naive CD8+ T cells sorted from blood. This sequence originates from a man aged 25 to 45 in good health. The CDR3 sequence: CASSQVTGNYGYTF. CDR3 DNA sequence: TGTGCCAGCAGCCAAGTGACAGGGAACTATGGCTACACCTTC.